The clone carrying this TCR beta chain was seen a single time. The target antigen is unknown. Produced via immunoSEQ multiplex PCR; TCRdb's table is partial and in-frame only. The data show about 36,000 clones, approximately 80% seen once. V dropped 1 base and J dropped 5 bases, with 17 bases sitting between them. The germline V gene encodes CDR1 SEHNR and CDR2 FQNEAQ (reference sequence). This CDR3 is 17 amino acids long. This sample was included in a study of monozygotic twins with cystic fibrosis. General study points: Unrelated CF individuals shared fewer identical clonotypes than monozygotic CF twins. Low clonality (median roughly 0.009) suggested a mostly naive repertoire. Age, concordance and disease severity did not associate with shared CDR3 numbers. In 13 of 16 pairs, V gene usage was closest to the co-twin's.

The TCR was taken from a girl aged 2-10 years with cystic fibrosis. The material sequenced was blood. The gene calls are TRBV7-9 and TRBJ1-4; the D gene is possibly TRBD1 (6 bases). In DNA, the CDR3 is TGTGCCAGCAGCTTAGATCGGTCCGGAACAGGGAATGAAAAACTGTTTTTT. The encoded protein is CASSLDRSGTGNEKLFF.